The T cell receptor beta chain under discussion was sequenced for a study of cytomegalovirus exposure and HLA in healthy donors. The CDR3 consists of 13 residues. The germline CDR1 and CDR2 sequences are SQVTM and ANQGSEA. The V and J ends lost 6 bases and 1 base respectively, with 13 bases between them. The PCR employed 60 Vbeta primers together with 13 Jbeta primers. Assay: immunoSEQ multiplex PCR; the TCRdb copy retains only in-frame clones and omits some. Of about 150,000 clones listed, roughly 85% are singletons. This clone showed up just a few times. The chain combines TRBV29-1 with TRBJ2-7, with D possibly being TRBD2 (5 bases). The specimen sequenced was PBMCs. The source is a man aged 40-49 years in good health and CMV-seropositive. CDR3 region: CSVNRRGSYEQYF. Here the CDR3 DNA reads TGCAGCGTCAATCGACGGGGTTCCTACGAGCAGTACTTC.